The count of the clone carrying this T cell receptor (beta chain) is one. Losses at the gene ends were 3 bases for V and 2 bases for J; bases not matched to a gene: 2. This CDR3 comprises 15 residues. Germline V gene sequence: CDR1 SEHNR, CDR2 FQNEAQ (reference sequence). This record comes from a study of shared clonotypes between healthy human individuals. The data were produced by immunoSEQ multiplex PCR, yet TCRdb's version contains in-frame clones alone and is incomplete. The repertoire holds roughly 2.2 million clones, with less than 95% as singletons. The chain combines TRBV7-9 with TRBJ2-7; 12 bases align to TRBD2. The clonotype was recovered from a young man in good health. Some clones in this sample may be carry-over from other donors' samples. The sequenced sample was naive CD4+ T cells from PBMCs. As to subset: CD45RA+ positively selected. The CDR3 here is CASSFRTSGTYEQYF. In DNA form, the CDR3 reads TGTGCCAGCAGCTTCCGGACTAGCGGGACCTACGAGCAGTACTTC.